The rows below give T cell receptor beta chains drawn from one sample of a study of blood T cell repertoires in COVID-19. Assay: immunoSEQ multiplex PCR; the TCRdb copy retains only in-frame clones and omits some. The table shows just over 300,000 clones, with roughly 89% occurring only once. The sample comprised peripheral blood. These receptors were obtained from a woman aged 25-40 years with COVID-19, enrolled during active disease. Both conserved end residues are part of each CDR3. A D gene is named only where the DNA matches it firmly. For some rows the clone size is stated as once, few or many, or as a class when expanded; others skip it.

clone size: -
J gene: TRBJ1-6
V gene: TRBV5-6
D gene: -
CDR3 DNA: TGTGCCAGCAGCTTGGTTCAGGGGTCAGGTTTCGGTTCACCCCTCCACTTT
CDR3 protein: CASSLVQGSGFGSPLHF

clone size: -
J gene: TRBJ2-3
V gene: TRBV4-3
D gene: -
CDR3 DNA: TGCGCCAGCAGCCAAGAAGCTACAGGCCAGTTCACAGATACGCAGTATTTT
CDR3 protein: CASSQEATGQFTDTQYF

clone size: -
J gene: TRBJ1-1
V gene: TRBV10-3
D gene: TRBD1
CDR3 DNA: TGTGCCACATCAAAGGGGACAGGGACGAACACTGAAGCTTTCTTT
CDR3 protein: CATSKGTGTNTEAFF

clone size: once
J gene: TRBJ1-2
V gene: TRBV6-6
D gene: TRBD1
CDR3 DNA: TGTGCCAGCAGCCTATCGGGGACAGGGAACTATGGCTACACCTTC
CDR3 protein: CASSLSGTGNYGYTF

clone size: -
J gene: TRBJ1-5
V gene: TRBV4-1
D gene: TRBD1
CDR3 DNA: TGCGCCAGCAGCCAAGACGGGACAGTCGATCAGCCCCAGCATTTT
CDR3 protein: CASSQDGTVDQPQHF

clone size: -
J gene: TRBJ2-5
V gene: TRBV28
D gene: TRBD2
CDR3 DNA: TGTGCCAGCAGTACCCGGGGGGGACTAGCGGAAAAAGAGACCCAGTACTTC
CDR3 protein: CASSTRGGLAEKETQYF

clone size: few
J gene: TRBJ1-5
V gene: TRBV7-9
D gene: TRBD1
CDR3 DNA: TGTGCCAGCAGACCCGGGACAGGGGGCCAAGAGCCCCAGCATTTT
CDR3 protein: CASRPGTGGQEPQHF

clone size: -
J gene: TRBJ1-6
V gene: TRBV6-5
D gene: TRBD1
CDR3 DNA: TGTGCCAGCAGTTTGAGCTTCGGGGACAGCGCCCCCCCCCTCCACTTT
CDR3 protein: CASSLSFGDSAPPLHF

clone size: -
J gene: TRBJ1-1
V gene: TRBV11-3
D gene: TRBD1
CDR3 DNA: TGTGCCAGCAGCCCGGGGGGGACAGCCAACACTGAAGCTTTCTTT
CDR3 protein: CASSPGGTANTEAFF

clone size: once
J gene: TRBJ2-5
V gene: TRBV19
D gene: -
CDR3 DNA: TGTGCCAGTAGTATCGGGGGCCATGGGAGGGCTGAGACCCAGTACTTC
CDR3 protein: CASSIGGHGRAETQYF

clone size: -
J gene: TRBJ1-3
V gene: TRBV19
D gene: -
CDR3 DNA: TGTGCCAGTAGTATCTCAGCAGGGGCTGGAAACACCATATATTTT
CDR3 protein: CASSISAGAGNTIYF

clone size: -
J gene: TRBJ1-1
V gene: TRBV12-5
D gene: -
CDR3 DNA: TGTGCTAGTGGTTTGGGCCTAACTGAAGCTTTCTTT
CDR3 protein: CASGLGLTEAFF

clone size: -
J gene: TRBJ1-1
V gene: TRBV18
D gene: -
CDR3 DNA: TGTGCCAGCTCCCCGGACATTATGAACACTGAAGCTTTCTTT
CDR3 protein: CASSPDIMNTEAFF

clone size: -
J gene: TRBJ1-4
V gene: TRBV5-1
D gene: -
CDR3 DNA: TGCGCCAGCGGACGGGACACAGGGGAAAAACTGTTTTTT
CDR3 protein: CASGRDTGEKLFF

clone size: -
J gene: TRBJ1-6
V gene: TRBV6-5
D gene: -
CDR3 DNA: TGTGCCAGCAGGGGGGGGACCGCCGGGAATTCACCCCTCCACTTT
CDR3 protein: CASRGGTAGNSPLHF

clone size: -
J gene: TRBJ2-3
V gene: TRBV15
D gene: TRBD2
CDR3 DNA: TGTGCCACTACTGGACTAGCGGGGGATGGAGATACGCAGTATTTT
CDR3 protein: CATTGLAGDGDTQYF

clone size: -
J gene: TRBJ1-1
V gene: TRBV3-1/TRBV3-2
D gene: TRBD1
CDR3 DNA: TGTGCCAGCAGGCCCTCGGGACAGGTGACTGAAGCTTTCTTT
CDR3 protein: CASRPSGQVTEAFF

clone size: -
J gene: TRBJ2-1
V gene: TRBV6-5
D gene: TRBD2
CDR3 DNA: TGTGCCAGCACCCCGGGGGGGGGCCGGTACAATGAGCAGTTCTTC
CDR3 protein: CASTPGGGRYNEQFF

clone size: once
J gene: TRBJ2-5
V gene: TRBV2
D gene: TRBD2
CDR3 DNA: TGTGCCAGCTTCGGAACGACTAGCGGGGGGAGAGTCCAAGAGACCCAGTACTTC
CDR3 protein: CASFGTTSGGRVQETQYF

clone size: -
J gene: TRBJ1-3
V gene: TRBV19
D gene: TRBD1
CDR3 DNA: TGTGCCAGTAGTATCTACAGGGGCTCTGGAAACACCATATATTTT
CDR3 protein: CASSIYRGSGNTIYF

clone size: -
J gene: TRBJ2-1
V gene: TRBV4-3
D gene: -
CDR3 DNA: TGCGCCAGCAGCCAGGCCATGATCGTCGATGAGCAGTTCTTC
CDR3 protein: CASSQAMIVDEQFF

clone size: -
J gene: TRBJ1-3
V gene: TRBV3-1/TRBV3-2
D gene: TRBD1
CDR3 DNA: TGTGCCAGCCGGGACAGGGGAACTAGAAACACCATATATTTT
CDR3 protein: CASRDRGTRNTIYF

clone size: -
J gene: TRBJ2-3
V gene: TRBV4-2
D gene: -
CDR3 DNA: TGTGCCAGCAGCCAAGAATATCGCCAGGCGACCACAGATACGCAGTATTTT
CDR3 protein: CASSQEYRQATTDTQYF

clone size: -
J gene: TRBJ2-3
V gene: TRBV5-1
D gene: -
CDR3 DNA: TGCGCCAGCAGCTTGTTTAGCGCAGATACGCAGTATTTT
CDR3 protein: CASSLFSADTQYF

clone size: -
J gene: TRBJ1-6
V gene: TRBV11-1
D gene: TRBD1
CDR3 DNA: TGTGCCAGCAGCCACAGGGGGAATAATTCACCCCTCCACTTT
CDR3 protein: CASSHRGNNSPLHF